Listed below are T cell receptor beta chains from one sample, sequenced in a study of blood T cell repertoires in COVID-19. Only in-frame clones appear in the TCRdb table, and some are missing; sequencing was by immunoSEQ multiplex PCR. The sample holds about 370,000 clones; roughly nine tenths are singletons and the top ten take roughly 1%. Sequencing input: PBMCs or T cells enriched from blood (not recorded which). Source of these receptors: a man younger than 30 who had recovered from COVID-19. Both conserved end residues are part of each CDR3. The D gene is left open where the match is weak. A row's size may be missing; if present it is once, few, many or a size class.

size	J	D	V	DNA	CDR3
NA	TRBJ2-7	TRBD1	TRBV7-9	TGTGCCAGCGTGGGGACAGGGTCGAACGAGCAGTACTTC	CASVGTGSNEQYF
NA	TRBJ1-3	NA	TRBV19	TGTGCCAGTAGTACGGCGACACCCGGAAACACCATATATTTT	CASSTATPGNTIYF
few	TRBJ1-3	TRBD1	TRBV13	TGTGCCAGCAGCTTTATGAGACAGGGCCACTCTGGAAACACCATATATTTT	CASSFMRQGHSGNTIYF
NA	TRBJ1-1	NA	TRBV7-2	TGTGCCAGCAGCTTAGACGAGGTCACGATGGCTTTCTTT	CASSLDEVTMAFF
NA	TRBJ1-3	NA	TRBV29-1	TGCAGCGTTGCCGGCTCTGGAAACACCATATATTTT	CSVAGSGNTIYF
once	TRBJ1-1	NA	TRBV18	TGTGCCAGCTCACCCAATCGGGACACAAGACAAGCTTTCTTT	CASSPNRDTRQAFF
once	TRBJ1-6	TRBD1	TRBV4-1	TGCGCCAGCAGCCACGCGCCGGGACAGAATAATTCACCCCTCCACTTT	CASSHAPGQNNSPLHF
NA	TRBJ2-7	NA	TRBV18	TGTGCCAGCTCATCCAACTACGAGCAGTACTTC	CASSSNYEQYF
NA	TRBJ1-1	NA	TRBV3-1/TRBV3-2	TGTGCCAGCAGCCAAGTTCAAGGGGTCCAAGCTTTCTTT	CASSQVQGVQAFF
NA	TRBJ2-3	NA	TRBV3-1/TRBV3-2	TGTGCCAGCAGCCAAGGCACTAGCACAGATACGCAGTATTTT	CASSQGTSTDTQYF
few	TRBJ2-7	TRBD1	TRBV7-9	TGTGCCAGCAGCTTATTCAGGTGGGGTGATACAGGGGACCACGAGCAGTACTTC	CASSLFRWGDTGDHEQYF
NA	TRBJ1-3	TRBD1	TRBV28	TGTGCCAGCAGTCCAAGTTTTCAGGGGGGCACCATATATTTT	CASSPSFQGGTIYF
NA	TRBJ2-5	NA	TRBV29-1	TGCAGCGTTCAGACACTAGTGGAAGAGACCCAGTACTTC	CSVQTLVEETQYF
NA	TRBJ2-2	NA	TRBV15	TGTGCCACCAGCAGGGAGCTAGGAAGGGAGCTGTTTTTT	CATSRELGRELFF
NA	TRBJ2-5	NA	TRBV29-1	TGCAGCGTTGGTCGCAGGGGATCGGGAGAGACCCAGTACTTC	CSVGRRGSGETQYF
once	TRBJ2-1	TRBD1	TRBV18	TGTGCTAGCGTAGGGGACAGGGTATACAATGAGCAGTTCTTC	CASVGDRVYNEQFF
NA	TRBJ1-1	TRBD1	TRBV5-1	TGCGCCAGCAGCTCGACAGGGTACACTGAAGCTTTCTTT	CASSSTGYTEAFF
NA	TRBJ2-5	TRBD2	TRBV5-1	TGCGCCAGCAGTCCTGGGAATAGCGGGGGGCTGGAGACCCAGTACTTC	CASSPGNSGGLETQYF
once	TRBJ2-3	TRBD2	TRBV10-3	TGTGCCATCAGACCGGGACTAGGAGACACAGATACGCAGTATTTT	CAIRPGLGDTDTQYF
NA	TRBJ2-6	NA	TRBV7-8	TGTGCCAGCAGCCCCAAATCTCCACTGAGCTCTGGGGCCAACGTCCTGACTTTC	CASSPKSPLSSGANVLTF
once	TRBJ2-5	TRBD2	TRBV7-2	TGTGCCAGCAGCCTCCAGCGGGAGAGGCAAGAGACCCAGTACTTC	CASSLQRERQETQYF
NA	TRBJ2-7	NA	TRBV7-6	TGTGCCAGCAGCTTAGGACAGACAGCTATCTACGAGCAGTACTTC	CASSLGQTAIYEQYF
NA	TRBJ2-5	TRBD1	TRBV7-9	TGTGCCAGCCTGCCCGACAGGGTAAAGACCCAGTACTTC	CASLPDRVKTQYF
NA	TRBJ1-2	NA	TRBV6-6	TGTGCCAGCAGTTACTCGGTTACAGGGCGTAACTATGGCTACACCTTC	CASSYSVTGRNYGYTF
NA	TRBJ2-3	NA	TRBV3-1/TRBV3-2	TGTGCCAGCAGCCAAGAGAGGGCTGCAGATACGCAGTATTTT	CASSQERAADTQYF
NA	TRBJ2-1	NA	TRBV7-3	TGTGCCAGCAGCTCCCTACCCCCAAATGAGCAGTTCTTC	CASSSLPPNEQFF
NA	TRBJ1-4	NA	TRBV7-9	TGTGCCAGCAGCTTACAGGGAAATGAAAAACTGTTTTTT	CASSLQGNEKLFF
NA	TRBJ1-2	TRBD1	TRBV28	TGTGCCAGCAGTTCAGGACAGGGACCTAACTATGGCTACACCTTC	CASSSGQGPNYGYTF
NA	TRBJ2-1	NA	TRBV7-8	TGTGCCAGCAGCCCCCTTCAACCGGGACTTGACCATGAGCAGTTCTTC	CASSPLQPGLDHEQFF
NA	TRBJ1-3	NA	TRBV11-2	TGTGCCAGCAGCTTAGAACCCCCGAGCTCTGGAAACACCATATATTTT	CASSLEPPSSGNTIYF
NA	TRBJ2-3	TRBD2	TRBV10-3	TGTGCCATTTCCGGGACTAGCGTTAGCACAGATACGCAGTATTTT	CAISGTSVSTDTQYF
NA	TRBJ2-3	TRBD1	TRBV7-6	TGTGCCAGCAGCAACCGGGACAGGGGCACAGATACGCAGTATTTT	CASSNRDRGTDTQYF
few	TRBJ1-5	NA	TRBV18	TGTGCCAGCTCACCGACAGATAGCAATCAGCCCCAGCATTTT	CASSPTDSNQPQHF
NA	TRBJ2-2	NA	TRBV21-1	TGTGCCAGCAGCAATTGGAGGGGAGCGATCACCGGGGAGCTGTTTTTT	CASSNWRGAITGELFF
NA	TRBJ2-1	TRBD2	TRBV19	TGTGCCAGTACCCAACCCGGGGGACTAGCGGGGTACAATGAGCAGTTCTTC	CASTQPGGLAGYNEQFF
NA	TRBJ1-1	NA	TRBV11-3	TGTGCCAGCAGCATCAGAAGGAACACTGAAGCTTTCTTT	CASSIRRNTEAFF
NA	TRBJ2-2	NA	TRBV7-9	TGTGCCAGCAGCGACCACCCGGGGACTGTTTTT	CASSDHPGTVF
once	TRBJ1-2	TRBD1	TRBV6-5	TGTGCCAGCAGCCGAGCCGGGACAGGGGCTGGCTACACCTTC	CASSRAGTGAGYTF
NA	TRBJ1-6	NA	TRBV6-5	TGTGCCAGCAGTTTCAGCTCCTATAATTCACCCCTCCACTTT	CASSFSSYNSPLHF
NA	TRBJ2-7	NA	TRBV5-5	TGTGCCAGCAGCCCCTACCGGACAGCTGCCTACGAGCAGTACTTC	CASSPYRTAAYEQYF
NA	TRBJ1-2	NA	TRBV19	TGTGCCAGTAGTATTAACAGGGAGGGCGGTGGCTACACCTTC	CASSINREGGGYTF
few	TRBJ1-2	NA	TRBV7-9	TGTGCCAGCAGCTTAGACACTAACTATGGCTACACCTTC	CASSLDTNYGYTF
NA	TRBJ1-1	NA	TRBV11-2	TGTGCCAGCAGCTTAGGTGCAGGGACTAATGAAGCTTTCTTT	CASSLGAGTNEAFF
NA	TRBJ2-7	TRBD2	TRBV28	TGTGCCAGCAGTTTTGCGGGAGGGCGGCCTACCTACGAGCAGTACTTC	CASSFAGGRPTYEQYF
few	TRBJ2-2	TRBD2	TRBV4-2	TGTGCCAGCAGCCAAGAGGGACTAGCGGCGGGTGAACTGTTTTTT	CASSQEGLAAGELFF
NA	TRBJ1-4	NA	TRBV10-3	TGTGCCATCAGTGACCCGAACAGGGTCGGTGAAAAACTGTTTTTT	CAISDPNRVGEKLFF
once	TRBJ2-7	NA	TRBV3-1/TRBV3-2	TGTGCCAGCAGCCAAGGACACATTTACGAGCAGTACTTC	CASSQGHIYEQYF
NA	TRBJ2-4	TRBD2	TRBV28	TGTGCCAGCAGTCCGCGACCGGGGTCTAGCGGCACCGCCCTAGCCAAAAACATTCAGTACTTC	CASSPRPGSSGTALAKNIQYF
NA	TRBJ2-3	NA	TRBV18	TGTGCCAGCTCACCGGACAGGAGGAGGGCCACAGATACGCAGTATTTT	CASSPDRRRATDTQYF
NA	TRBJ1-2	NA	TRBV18	TGTGCCAGCTCACCTTCTTGGGGGCAGGGAGTGCTTGGCTACACCTTC	CASSPSWGQGVLGYTF
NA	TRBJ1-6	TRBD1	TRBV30	TGTGCCTGGAGTTCCGCCTCCGTTGACAGGGGAATTTATAATTCACCCCTCCACTTT	CAWSSASVDRGIYNSPLHF
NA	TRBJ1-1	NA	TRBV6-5	TGTGCCAGCAGGCTTTGGGGAGCTGTTCGAACTGAAGCTTTCTTT	CASRLWGAVRTEAFF
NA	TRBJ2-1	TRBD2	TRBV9	TGTGCCAGCAGCGTAGCTAGCGGACCCAATGAGCAGTTCTTC	CASSVASGPNEQFF